The T cell receptor (beta chain) described here comes from a study of control samples from healthy donors and cancer patients. Profiled with immunoSEQ multiplex PCR; TCRdb holds only in-frame clones, not every one. The sample includes around 82,000 clones, 70% to 90% seen only once; the top ten take roughly 6.9%. This clone was observed once. The germline V gene has CDR1 LNHNV and CDR2 YYDKDF (reference sequence). CDR3 length: 15 residues. Deletions cut 0 bases from V and 0 bases from J, with 6 bases between. The chain links TRBV15 to TRBJ2-4; D is unclear. The sample taken for sequencing was blood. This TCR was sampled from a man aged 50-60 years in good health. CDR3 protein: CATSRDAVAKNIQYF. In DNA form, the CDR3 reads TGTGCCACCAGCAGAGATGCGGTAGCCAAAAACATTCAGTACTTC.